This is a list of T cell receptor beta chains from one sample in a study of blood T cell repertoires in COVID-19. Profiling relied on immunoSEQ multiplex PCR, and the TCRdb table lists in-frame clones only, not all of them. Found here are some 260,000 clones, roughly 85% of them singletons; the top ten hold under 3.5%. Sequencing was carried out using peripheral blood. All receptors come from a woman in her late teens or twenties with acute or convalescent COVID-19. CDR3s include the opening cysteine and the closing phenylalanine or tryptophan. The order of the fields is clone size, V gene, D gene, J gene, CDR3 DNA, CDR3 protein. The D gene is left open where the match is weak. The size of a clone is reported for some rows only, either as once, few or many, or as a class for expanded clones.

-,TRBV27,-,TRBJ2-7,TGTGCCAGCAGTTCTACGGGCACGGGGGAAGACGAGCAGTACTTC,CASSSTGTGEDEQYF
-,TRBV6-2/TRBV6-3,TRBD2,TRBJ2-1,TGTGCCAGCAGTTACGGATCGGGAGGGCCCTCCAATGAGCAGTTCTTC,CASSYGSGGPSNEQFF
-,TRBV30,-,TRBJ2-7,TGTGCCTGGACGCAGGGGTTCACCTACGAGCAGTACTTC,CAWTQGFTYEQYF
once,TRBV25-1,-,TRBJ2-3,TGTGCCAGCAGTGAAAGAATAAGAGCAGATACGCAGTATTTT,CASSERIRADTQYF
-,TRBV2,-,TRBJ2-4,TGTGCCAGCAGTGAAGCGCTTCAACTAATCATTCAGTACTTC,CASSEALQLIIQYF
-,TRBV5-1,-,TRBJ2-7,TGCGCCAGCAGCCCTGCTTCCCCCAGGGGAGCCTACGAGCAGTACTTC,CASSPASPRGAYEQYF
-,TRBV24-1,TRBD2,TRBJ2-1,TGTGCCACCAGTGATTCGGGACTACAACTAAATGAGCAGTTCTTC,CATSDSGLQLNEQFF
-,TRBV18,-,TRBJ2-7,TGTGCCAGCTCACCGGACAGAACCTACGAGCAGTACTTC,CASSPDRTYEQYF
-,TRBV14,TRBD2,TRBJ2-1,TGTGCCAGCAGCCAAGAATGGGGGCTAGCGGGAGGGCCCCAGTTCTTC,CASSQEWGLAGGPQFF
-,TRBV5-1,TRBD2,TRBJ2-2,TGCGCCAGCAGCAAGGATCTAGCGGGAGGGCCGGTCGGGGAGCTGTTTTTT,CASSKDLAGGPVGELFF
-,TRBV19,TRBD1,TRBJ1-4,TGTGCCAGTAGTATACAGGGGGCTAGTGAAAAACTGTTTTTT,CASSIQGASEKLFF
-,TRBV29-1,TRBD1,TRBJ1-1,TGCAGCGTTGAAGGGACAGGGAACACTGAAGCTTTCTTT,CSVEGTGNTEAFF
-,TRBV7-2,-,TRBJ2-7,TGTGCCAGCAGCCCCAGGTGGAACTCCTACGAGCAGTACTTC,CASSPRWNSYEQYF
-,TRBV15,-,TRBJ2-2,TGTGCCACCAGCAGAGATGTGAGACAGGACCTCACCGGGGAGCTGTTTTTT,CATSRDVRQDLTGELFF
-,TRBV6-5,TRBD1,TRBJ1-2,TGTGCCAGCAGTCGGGACAGCCCCTATGGCTACACCTTC,CASSRDSPYGYTF
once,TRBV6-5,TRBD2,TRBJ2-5,TGTGCCAGCAGCCCCGGACTAGCGAGACAAGAGACCCAGTACTTC,CASSPGLARQETQYF
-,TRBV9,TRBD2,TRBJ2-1,TGTGCCAGCAGCGTACCTTCTAGCGGGGAGGCTTACAATGAGCAGTTCTTC,CASSVPSSGEAYNEQFF
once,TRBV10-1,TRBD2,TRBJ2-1,TGCGCCAGCAGTGCGGGACTAGCGGGAGGAGGGGTCTACAATGAGCAGTTCTTC,CASSAGLAGGGVYNEQFF
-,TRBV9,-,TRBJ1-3,TGTGCCAGCAGCGTAGGCATGGGCCCAAGCTCTGGAAACACCATATATTTT,CASSVGMGPSSGNTIYF
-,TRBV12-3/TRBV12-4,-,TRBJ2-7,TGTGCCAGCGGGCATAGTCCCGCCTACGAGCAGTACTTC,CASGHSPAYEQYF
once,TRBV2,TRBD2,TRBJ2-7,TGTGCCAGCAGTGAAGGGCTAGCGGGGGGTTACTACGAGCAGTACTTC,CASSEGLAGGYYEQYF
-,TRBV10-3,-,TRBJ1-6,TGTGCCATCAGTGTTTCAGGGAATTCACCCCTCCACTTT,CAISVSGNSPLHF
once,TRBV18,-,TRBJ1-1,TGTGCCAGCTCACTTCAAATGAACACTGAAGCTTTCTTT,CASSLQMNTEAFF
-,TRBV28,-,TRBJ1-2,TGTGCCAGCAGTTTTTCGCGGGGGACCTCAAACTATGGCTACACCTTC,CASSFSRGTSNYGYTF
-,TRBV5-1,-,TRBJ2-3,TGCGCCAGCAGGCAGGGAGATACGCAGTATTTT,CASRQGDTQYF
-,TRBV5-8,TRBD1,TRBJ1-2,TGTGCCAGCAGCGTGGACAGGGTCTATGGCTACACCTTC,CASSVDRVYGYTF
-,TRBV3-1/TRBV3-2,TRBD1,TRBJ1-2,TGTGCCAGCAGCCAAGAGGGGGGACAGAAGATTTATGGCTACACCTTC,CASSQEGGQKIYGYTF
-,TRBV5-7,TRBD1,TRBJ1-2,TGTGCCAGCAGCTTGGAGCCCCGGGACAGGTCTAACTATGGCTACACCTTC,CASSLEPRDRSNYGYTF
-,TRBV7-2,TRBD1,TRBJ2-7,TGTGCCAGCAGCCGGGACAGGGGGTACGAGCAGTACTTC,CASSRDRGYEQYF
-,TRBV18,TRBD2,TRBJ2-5,TGTGCCAGCTCACCACCAGCTAGCGGGACACGAGAGACCCAGTACTTC,CASSPPASGTRETQYF
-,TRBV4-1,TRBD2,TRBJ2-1,TGCGCCAGCAGCCGAGGACTAGCGGGTGTCAGCTCCTACAATGAGCAGTTCTTC,CASSRGLAGVSSYNEQFF
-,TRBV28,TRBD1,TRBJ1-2,TGTGCCAGCAGTTCAGGGGACAGGGGGGATGGCTACACCTTC,CASSSGDRGDGYTF
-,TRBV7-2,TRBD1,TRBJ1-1,TGTGCCAGCAGCACCCAGGGGGGAGGCACTGAAGCTTTCTTT,CASSTQGGGTEAFF
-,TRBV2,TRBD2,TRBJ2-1,TGTGCCAGCAGTGAATTGGTCGGCGGGAGTGTGGTAAATGAGCAGTTCTTC,CASSELVGGSVVNEQFF
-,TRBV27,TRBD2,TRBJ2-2,TGTGCCAGCAGTTATGGTCTAGCGGGGGCGAACACCGGGGAGCTGTTTTTT,CASSYGLAGANTGELFF
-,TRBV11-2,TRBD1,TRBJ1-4,TGTGCCAGCAGCCCAGGGGACAGGGACGGGAATGAAAAACTGTTTTTT,CASSPGDRDGNEKLFF
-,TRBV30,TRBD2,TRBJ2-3,TGTGCCTGGAGCCTTAGCGGGAGCAGCACAGATACGCAGTATTTT,CAWSLSGSSTDTQYF
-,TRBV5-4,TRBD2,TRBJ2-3,TGTGCCAGCAGCTTGTGGCTAGCGGGAAGCACAGATACGCAGTATTTT,CASSLWLAGSTDTQYF
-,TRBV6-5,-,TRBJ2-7,TGTGCCAGCAGTTACTCCGGGAGCAGCTCCTACGAGCAGTACTTC,CASSYSGSSSYEQYF